The 6 T cell receptor beta chains below were found in one sample sequenced in a study of blood T cell repertoires in COVID-19. Data came from immunoSEQ multiplex PCR; TCRdb stores just in-frame clones and leaves some out. The table records around 450,000 clones, around 90% of them present only once. Sequencing was performed on PBMCs or T cells enriched from blood (not recorded which). All receptors come from a woman aged 18-30 years with acute COVID-19.

The chain links TRBV27 to TRBJ2-1; 10 bases line up with TRBD2. Looked up from germline, CDR1 is MNHEY and CDR2 is SMNVEV (reference sequence). Trimming took 9 bases from V and 6 from J; bases not matched to a gene: 8. The CDR3 runs 14 residues. CDR3 sequence (DNA): TGTGCCAGTAACCTAGCGGGAGTACGCAATGAGCAGTTCTTC. Encoded protein: CASNLAGVRNEQFF.

V gene TRBV5-6 combines with J gene TRBJ2-7; D ambiguous. The CDR3 contains 14 residues. Germline V gene lookup returns CDR1 SGHDT and CDR2 YYEEEE. The V and J ends lost 1 base and 3 bases respectively, with 11 bases between them. The CDR3: CASSLYGQFYEQYF. The CDR3 DNA reads as TGTGCCAGCAGCTTGTATGGCCAGTTCTACGAGCAGTACTTC.

V gene TRBV10-3 combines with J gene TRBJ1-6; D remains ambiguous. Per germline, CDR1 ENHRY and CDR2 SYGVKD. The germline V and J ends were trimmed by 10 bases and 6 bases, with 10 bases remaining between them. The CDR3 is 12 residues long. The CDR3 DNA reads TGTGCCACGACTATTGGTAATTCACCCCTCCACTTT. It encodes CATTIGNSPLHF.

This chain joins TRBV5-1 and TRBJ1-5; 10 nucleotides match TRBD1. The V gene's germline CDR1 is SGHRS and CDR2 YFSETQ. The ends lost 0 bases at V and 4 bases at J; junction bases unmatched: 4. This CDR3 contains 16 residues. CDR3 nucleotide sequence: TGCGCCAGCAGCTTGGTCCCGGGACAGGGGAATCAGCCCCAGCATTTT. Translating it yields CASSLVPGQGNQPQHF.

The chain carries TRBV3-1 (or the pseudogene TRBV3-2) and TRBJ1-2; D is unresolved. Germline V CDR1 and CDR2: LGHDT, YNNKEL (reference sequence). With 1 base removed from V and 2 bases from J, the gap between germline ends came to 14 bases. The CDR3 runs 16 residues. The CDR3 DNA sequence: TGTGCCAGCAGCCAAGTTGCCAGATCCGTAAACTATGGCTACACCTTC. Its protein is CASSQVARSVNYGYTF.

The V call is TRBV27, the J call TRBJ2-1, with 7 nucleotides matching TRBD1. Germline CDR1 is MNHEY and CDR2 is SMNVEV (reference sequence). CDR3 size: 16 residues. The trim removed 7 bases at V and 6 bases at J, leaving 15 bases unmatched. As DNA, the CDR3 is TGTGCCAGCACCGACTTGAGGACAGGAGATTCCAATGAGCAGTTCTTC. Protein: CASTDLRTGDSNEQFF.